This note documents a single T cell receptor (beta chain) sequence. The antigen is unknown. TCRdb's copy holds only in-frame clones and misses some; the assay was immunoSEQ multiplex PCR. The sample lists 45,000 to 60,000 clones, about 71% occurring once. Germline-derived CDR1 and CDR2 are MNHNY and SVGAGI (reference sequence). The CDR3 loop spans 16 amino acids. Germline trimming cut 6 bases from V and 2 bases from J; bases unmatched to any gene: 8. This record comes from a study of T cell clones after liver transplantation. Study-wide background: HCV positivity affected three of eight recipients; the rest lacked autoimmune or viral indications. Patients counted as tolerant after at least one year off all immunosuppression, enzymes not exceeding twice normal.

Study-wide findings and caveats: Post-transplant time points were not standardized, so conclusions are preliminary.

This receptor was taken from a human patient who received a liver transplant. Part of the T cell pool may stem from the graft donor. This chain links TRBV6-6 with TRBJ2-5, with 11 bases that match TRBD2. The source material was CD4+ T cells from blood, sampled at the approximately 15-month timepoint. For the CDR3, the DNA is TGTGCCAGCAGCCCCCTAGCGGGGGGCCGACAAGAGACCCAGTACTTC. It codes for CASSPLAGGRQETQYF.